Below are 27 T cell receptor beta chains sequenced from a single sample in a study of control samples from healthy donors and cancer patients. Sequenced by immunoSEQ multiplex PCR; TCRdb stores in-frame clones only, minus some. This table has some 130,000 clones, roughly 90% appearing once. Sequencing was performed on blood. These receptors were collected from a woman aged 45 to 65 in good health.

V and J are TRBV12-1 and TRBJ2-3; TRBD1, the table's D call, lacks a check against the DNA. TRBV12-1 is designated a pseudogene. The CDR3 is made up of 19 amino acids. The CDR3 reads CASSFMWTGEATGTDTQYF. CDR3 in DNA: TGTGCCAGCAGCTTTATGTGGACAGGGGAAGCGACGGGCACAGATACGCAGTATTTT.

This CDR3 is CASSLGWTGTLNTGELFF. The CDR3 DNA is TGTGCCAGCAGCTTAGGATGGACCGGGACCCTGAACACCGGGGAGCTGTTTTTT. V usage is TRBV7-9 and J usage is TRBJ2-2, with D perhaps matching TRBD1 or TRBD2 (5 bases each). The CDR3 consists of 18 residues. Germline V lookup: CDR1 SEHNR, CDR2 FQNEAQ (reference sequence). The ends were cut back, 1 base at V and 1 base at J, with 16 bases in the middle.

V and J are TRBV19 and TRBJ1-5; D unclear. V was cut by 7 bases and J by 5 bases, with 12 bases left in between. This CDR3 is built from 13 residues. Germline V gene sequence: CDR1 LNHDA, CDR2 SQIVND (reference sequence). The CDR3 sequence is CASTYRRDQPQHF. For the CDR3, the DNA is TGTGCCAGTACCTACCGAAGAGATCAGCCCCAGCATTTT. The full variable domain, with the rest looked up from reference TRBV19 and TRBJ1-5, is DGGITQSPKYLFRKEGQNVTLSCEQNLNHDAMYWYRQDPGQGLRLIYYSQIVNDFQKGDIAEGYSVSREKKESFPLTVTSAQKNPTAFYLCASTYRRDQPQHFGDGTRLSIL.

The V gene is TRBV10-2, the J gene TRBJ2-7; weak D call: TRBD1 (6 bases). The CDR3 runs 15 residues. Germline loops: CDR1 WSHSY, CDR2 SAAADI. With 0 bases removed from V and 3 bases from J, the gap between germline ends came to 12 bases. The DNA of the CDR3 is TGCGCCAGCAGTGAGTCTCGACAGGTTCGCTACGAGCAGTACTTC. This sequence encodes CASSESRQVRYEQYF.

The V and J genes are TRBV11-2 and TRBJ1-2, with D uncertain. From germline, CDR1 is SGHAT and CDR2 FQNNGV. The CDR3 runs 13 residues. V gave up 2 bases and J gave up 4 bases, with 8 bases separating them. The CDR3 DNA follows: TGTGCCAGCAGCTTATCTCGCGGCTATGGCTACACCTTC. Translated: CASSLSRGYGYTF.

The chain combines TRBV2 with TRBJ1-1; a weak D match, TRBD1 (6 bases). Trimming removed 7 bases at V and 3 bases at J, with 15 bases between. This CDR3 has 14 residues. Per the germline V gene, CDR1 is SNHLY and CDR2 is FYNNEI. CDR3 sequence reads: CASTGQLMDTEAFF. The CDR3 region has the DNA TGTGCCAGCACCGGACAGTTAATGGACACTGAAGCTTTCTTT.

The chain links TRBV28 to TRBJ1-3; no reliable D call. Germline V CDR1 and CDR2: MDHEN, SYDVKM. The ends were cut back, 4 bases at V and 0 bases at J, with 13 bases in the middle. The CDR3 consists of 16 residues. The CDR3 spells CASSSHTVASGNTIYF. The CDR3, as DNA: TGTGCCAGCAGTTCTCACACCGTAGCCTCTGGAAACACCATATATTTT.

The V gene is TRBV5-8, the J gene TRBJ2-1, with D possibly TRBD1 on 5 matching bases. V lost 0 bases, J lost 3 bases, and 10 bases lay in between. Germline CDR1 reads SGHTS; CDR2 reads YDEGEE. The length of the CDR3 is 15 residues. CDR3 sequence reads: CASSLVGANYNEQFF. The CDR3 DNA reads as TGTGCCAGCAGCTTGGTAGGGGCCAACTACAATGAGCAGTTCTTC.

V is TRBV9 and J is TRBJ1-2; 7 positions agree with TRBD1. Germline CDR1 SGDLS, CDR2 YYNGEE. The junction had 14 bases not matched to a gene; V was cut back by 4 bases and J by 8 bases. This CDR3 spans 15 amino acids. CDR3 region: CASSPRQGGSGGYTF. CDR3 coding DNA: TGTGCCAGCAGCCCCCGACAGGGAGGGTCGGGAGGCTACACCTTC.

V gene TRBV2 combines with J gene TRBJ1-5, with a tentative D call TRBD1 (6 bases). CDR1 and CDR2 from the germline V gene are SNHLY and FYNNEI. CDR3 size: 13 residues. Trimming took off 4 bases at V and 3 bases at J, with 7 bases between the two ends. As DNA, the CDR3 is TGTGCCAGCAGTGGACAGGTCAATCAGCCCCAGCATTTT. Residues: CASSGQVNQPQHF.

This chain connects TRBV5-8 to TRBJ1-1; tentatively, D is TRBD1 (5 bases). The CDR3 has 15 amino acids. CDR1 SGHTS and CDR2 YDEGEE come from the germline V gene. The germline V and J ends were trimmed by 1 base and 10 bases, with 20 bases remaining between them. CDR3 sequence (DNA): TGTGCCAGCAGCTTGAACTCTGGGGGTGGCGGTACAGCTTTCTTT. It codes for CASSLNSGGGGTAFF.

The count of this clone is one. This chain connects TRBV9 to TRBJ2-1; 8 nucleotides agree with TRBD1. The CDR3 length is 15 residues. Trimming at V came to 0 bases and at J to 1 base, leaving 0 bases not matched to a gene. Germline V lookup: CDR1 SGDLS, CDR2 YYNGEE. CDR3 sequence: CASSVDRGSYNEQFF. The CDR3 DNA follows: TGTGCCAGCAGCGTAGACAGGGGGTCCTACAATGAGCAGTTCTTC.

This clone was detected only once. This rearrangement joins TRBV6-6 to TRBJ2-7; D is possibly TRBD2 (7 bases). Per germline, CDR1 MNHNY and CDR2 SVGAGI (reference sequence). Trimming removed 5 bases from V and 4 bases from J, with 21 bases in between. This CDR3 is built from 16 residues. CDR3 nucleotides: TGTGCCAGCAGTCCAAACCGGGGGGCCCGAAGGTACGAGCAGTACTTC. Amino acids: CASSPNRGARRYEQYF.

CDR3 DNA: TGTGCCAGCAGAGGATGGACTAGCGGGGTGAGCGAGCAGTACTTC. This codes for CASRGWTSGVSEQYF. This sequence joins TRBV6-6 and TRBJ2-7; 12 nucleotides line up with TRBD2. There are 15 residues in the CDR3. The germline V gene has CDR1 MNHNY and CDR2 SVGAGI (reference sequence). Trimming took 6 bases from V and 6 from J; bases not matched to a gene: 9.

V is TRBV7-8 and J is TRBJ2-1; weak D call: TRBD1 (6 bases). The CDR3 covers 15 residues. The V end was cut by 5 bases, the J end by 0 bases, with 11 bases between. CDR1 is SGHVS and CDR2 is FQNEAQ in the germline V gene. CDR3 in DNA: TGTGCCAGCAGCCTAGGGACAAGCTCCTACAATGAGCAGTTCTTC. Amino acids: CASSLGTSSYNEQFF.

This chain connects TRBV5-1 to TRBJ2-1, with D possibly TRBD2 on 6 matching bases. CDR3 length: 13 amino acids. The germline CDR1 and CDR2 sequences are SGHRS and YFSETQ. V was pared by 4 bases and J by 6 bases, with 11 bases between. The CDR3 loop is CASSPGGTNEQFF. CDR3 DNA sequence: TGCGCCAGCAGCCCTGGGGGGACCAATGAGCAGTTCTTC.

The V gene is TRBV28, the J gene TRBJ1-5; TRBD1 matches 7 bases. The CDR3 spans 14 residues. Trimming removed 6 bases from V and 7 bases from J; junction bases left unmatched: 9. Germline V gene lookup returns CDR1 MDHEN and CDR2 SYDVKM. This CDR3 is CASSHDRVWQPQHF. The CDR3, as DNA: TGTGCCAGCAGCCATGACAGGGTATGGCAGCCCCAGCATTTT.

The V gene is TRBV3-1 (or the pseudogene TRBV3-2), the J gene TRBJ2-1; 9 bases line up with TRBD2. The CDR3 is made up of 18 amino acids. With V trimmed by 1 base and J by 3 bases, 10 bases remained unmatched. CDR1 is LGHDT, CDR2 YNNKEL, per germline (reference sequence). The CDR3 DNA reads as TGTGCCAGCAGCCAAGTTAGGGCTAGCGGGAAGATCTACAATGAGCAGTTCTTC. It codes for CASSQVRASGKIYNEQFF.

The chain carries TRBV3-1 (or the pseudogene TRBV3-2) and TRBJ2-3; no clear D gene. The CDR3 covers 13 residues. Trimming took off 4 bases at V and 4 bases at J, with 9 bases between the two ends. Per the germline V gene, CDR1 is LGHDT and CDR2 is YNNKEL (reference sequence). The CDR3 loop is CASSPAMADTQYF. CDR3 DNA sequence: TGTGCCAGCAGCCCGGCGATGGCAGATACGCAGTATTTT.

The chain links TRBV5-1 to TRBJ2-7, with 8 bases identical to TRBD1. The CDR3 runs 15 residues. With V trimmed by 0 bases and J by 3 bases, 5 bases remained unmatched. The germline V gene has CDR1 SGHRS and CDR2 YFSETQ. The CDR3 sequence is CASSLGWTGSYEQYF. The CDR3 region has the DNA TGCGCCAGCAGCTTGGGATGGACAGGGAGCTACGAGCAGTACTTC.

This chain connects TRBV5-1 to TRBJ1-2, with D possibly TRBD1 on 6 matching bases. The length of the CDR3 is 14 residues. In germline, CDR1 is SGHRS, CDR2 YFSETQ. Trimming shortened V by 4 bases and J by 3 bases, and 13 bases separated the two germline ends. The CDR3 is CASSIQGGYYGYTF. In DNA, the CDR3 is TGCGCCAGCAGCATCCAAGGGGGGTACTATGGCTACACCTTC.

The rearrangement uses TRBV7-9 and TRBJ2-1; D perhaps matches TRBD2 (5 bases). The CDR3 consists of 14 residues. Between the trimmed V and J ends, which lost 5 bases and 4 bases, there was a span of 12 bases. Germline V gene lookup returns CDR1 SEHNR and CDR2 FQNEAQ (reference sequence). DNA of the CDR3: TGTGCCAGCAGCCTCGCGAGGGCATACAATGAGCAGTTCTTC. Translation: CASSLARAYNEQFF.

The CDR3 DNA is TGCAGTGCTAGTGCAGGGCCCGAGCAGTACTTC. This sequence encodes CSASAGPEQYF. V is TRBV20-1 and J is TRBJ2-7, with D perhaps TRBD1 (5 bases). The CDR3 totals 11 residues. V was trimmed by 3 bases and J by 6 bases, leaving 9 bases between them. Germline V gives CDR1 DFQATT, CDR2 SNEGSKA (reference sequence).

This clone came up once. The chain employs TRBV19 and TRBJ1-5; D gene uncertain. The CDR3 sequence is 14 residues long. Trimming pared 8 bases from V and 1 base from J, leaving 12 bases between. Looked up from germline, CDR1 is LNHDA and CDR2 is SQIVND (reference sequence). CDR3 in amino acids: CASLGTASNQPQHF. CDR3 nucleotides: TGTGCCAGTCTGGGAACGGCCAGCAATCAGCCCCAGCATTTT.

There are a few counts of this clone. The chain employs TRBV10-3 and TRBJ1-2, with D tentatively TRBD1 (6 bases). Trimming stripped 10 bases from V and 0 bases from J, with 15 bases between. The CDR3 spans 14 residues. Germline CDR1 is ENHRY and CDR2 is SYGVKD. The DNA of the CDR3 is TGTGCCACAGGGACACTTACTTCTAACTATGGCTACACCTTC. It yields the protein CATGTLTSNYGYTF.

The chain combines TRBV4-2 with TRBJ1-1; possible D gene TRBD1, 6 bases. This CDR3 has 18 residues. V was clipped by 1 base and J by 3 bases, with 21 bases between them. Germline values: CDR1 LGHNA, CDR2 YNFKEQ. The CDR3 protein is CASSQARRGAALDTEAFF. DNA of the CDR3: TGTGCCAGCAGCCAAGCCAGGCGGGGGGCCGCTTTGGACACTGAAGCTTTCTTT.

The genes are TRBV5-1 and TRBJ1-6; a weak D match, TRBD1 (6 bases). The V gene lost 0 bases and the J gene lost 7 bases, with 17 bases spanning the gap. The length of the CDR3 is 17 residues. The germline gives CDR1 SGHRS, CDR2 YFSETQ. The CDR3 DNA sequence: TGCGCCAGCAGCTTGGCCGAGTACAGGGCTGGCAATTCACCCCTCCACTTT. Protein sequence: CASSLAEYRAGNSPLHF.